There are many counts of the clone carrying this TCR beta chain. This sample was taken from a study of human T cells and chemical hapten exposure. Study summary: DPC at 0.01% went onto the upper back in patch tests, read at 6 days.

Library construction involved attaching unique molecular identifiers to individual cDNA molecules, which allowed quantitative, reproducible TCR counting. TCRdb passed the RACE reads through MiXCR, listing each CDR3 protein once. This table has approximately 350,000 distinct CDR3 sequences, about 6% appearing once. Noted time point: patch test 2, 6 weeks after DPC sensitization. Stated treatment: therapeutic diphenylcyclopropenone sensitization with weekly scalp DPC. The CDR3 extends over 15 amino acids. V lost 0 bases and J 0 bases, leaving 6 bases between the germline ends. Germline V gene sequence: CDR1 MNHEY, CDR2 SVGEGT.

Sequences were derived from whole blood, sampled in connection with sensitization to the hapten diphenylcyclopropenone (DPC). The genes are TRBV6-2 or TRBV6-3 and TRBJ1-5; unclear D gene. This TCR was sampled from a young woman with alopecia areata. Some clones in this sample may be carry-over from other donors' samples. CDR3: CASSYSDVSNQPQHF. The CDR3 region has the DNA TGTGCCAGCAGTTACTCCGACGTTAGCAATCAGCCCCAGCATTTT.